The 16 T cell receptor beta chains in this list originate from one sample, sequenced in a study of identical twins. Each CDR3 protein is one row after TCRdb ran MiXCR on the 5' RACE reads. The sample includes about 660,000 distinct CDR3 sequences, under 9% of them seen just once. These same data were also listed under a study on yellow fever vaccine responses in identical twins.

The material sequenced was PBMCs. The receptors were gathered from a woman in her late teens or twenties in good health.

The rearrangement joins TRBV14 to TRBJ1-2; D is ambiguous. Deletions cut 1 base from V and 4 bases from J, with 10 bases between. Germline loops: CDR1 SGHDN, CDR2 FVKESK. The CDR3 loop spans 14 amino acids. The CDR3 coding sequence is TGTGCCAGCAGCCAAGGGCCAGCTCCCTATGGCTACACCTTC. This gives the protein CASSQGPAPYGYTF.

This clonotype was counted only a few times. The V gene is TRBV29-1, the J gene TRBJ2-3, with TRBD2 identical over 7 bases. Unmatched junction bases numbered 10, after V lost 6 bases and J lost 4 bases. The CDR3 is 14 amino acids. The germline V gene has CDR1 SQVTM and CDR2 ANQGSEA. The CDR3 coding sequence is TGCAGCGTCCTAGCGGACTGGGACTCAGATACGCAGTATTTT. Amino acid sequence: CSVLADWDSDTQYF.

This clonotype came up a few times. The chain employs TRBV6-5 and TRBJ2-7, with D possibly being TRBD2 (6 bases). Between the trimmed V and J ends, which lost 2 bases and 3 bases, there was a span of 11 bases. Germline CDR1 and CDR2: MNHEY and SVGAGI. CDR3 length equals 14 residues. The CDR3 is CASSYPPRDYEQYF. The CDR3 DNA sequence: TGTGCCAGCAGTTACCCCCCGCGGGACTACGAGCAGTACTTC.

Of note for this clonotype: A much larger clone is a single base away; this may be a read error. V usage is TRBV7-9 and J usage is TRBJ2-2; 10 bases line up with TRBD1. The CDR3 runs 15 residues. Germline loops: CDR1 SEHNR, CDR2 FQNEAQ (reference sequence). This CDR3 is CAGSLGTGDTGELFF. DNA of the CDR3: TGTGCCGGCAGCTTAGGGACAGGGGACACCGGGGAGCTGTTTTTT.

There are a few counts of this clonotype. The chain is built from TRBV20-1 and TRBJ1-1, with D tentatively TRBD1 (5 bases). V dropped 0 bases and J dropped 5 bases, with 13 bases sitting between them. CDR1 is DFQATT and CDR2 is SNEGSKA in the germline V gene (reference sequence). The CDR3 runs 14 residues. CDR3 sequence reads: CSARDLMGDTEAFF. CDR3 nucleotide sequence: TGCAGTGCTAGAGACCTGATGGGGGATACTGAAGCTTTCTTT.

This clonotype came up a few times. The chain has TRBV7-9 and TRBJ2-3, with 12 bases matching TRBD2. The V gene end was trimmed by 3 bases and the J gene end by 7 bases; junction bases not matched to a gene: 8. The length of the CDR3 is 16 residues. CDR1 SEHNR and CDR2 FQNEAQ come from the germline V gene (reference sequence). The CDR3 sequence: CASSFRTSGDIHTQYF. In DNA, the CDR3 is TGTGCCAGCAGCTTCAGGACTAGCGGGGACATACATACGCAGTATTTT.

The chain combines TRBV11-2 with TRBJ1-1, with a tentative D call TRBD1 (6 bases). CDR3 length: 13 amino acids. Germline CDR1 is SGHAT and CDR2 is FQNNGV. V was shortened by 5 bases and J by 7 bases, with 14 bases between the two germline ends. This chain's CDR3 is CASSIPGTSEAFF. The DNA of the CDR3 is TGTGCCAGCAGCATTCCCGGGACAAGTGAAGCTTTCTTT.

This clonotype showed up just a few times. V is TRBV20-1 and J is TRBJ1-2; D is uncertain. Germline CDR1 and CDR2: DFQATT and SNEGSKA (reference sequence). CDR3 length equals 12 residues. V was shortened by 5 bases and J by 1 base, with 8 bases between the two germline ends. The CDR3 loop reads CSAYSSNYGYTF. In DNA form, the CDR3 reads TGCAGTGCTTACAGTAGTAACTATGGCTACACCTTC.

The J gene is TRBJ2-2, the V gene TRBV25-1; D is undetermined. The CDR3 is made up of 15 amino acids. V was pared by 5 bases and J by 5 bases, with 15 bases between. Germline V gene data show CDR1 as MGHDK and CDR2 as SYGVNS. CDR3 sequence: CASSKTGVNTGELFF. The CDR3 nucleotides read TGTGCCAGCAGTAAAACCGGCGTAAATACCGGGGAGCTGTTTTTT. Using reference TRBV25-1 and TRBJ2-2 for the parts outside the CDR3, the full variable domain is EADIYQTPRYLVIGTGKKITLECSQTMGHDKMYWYQQDPGMELHLIHYSYGVNSTEKGDLSSESTVSRIRTEHFPLTLESARPSHTSQYLCASSKTGVNTGELFFGEGSRLTVL.

This clonotype came up a few times. The chain joins TRBV25-1 to TRBJ2-5; 8 positions agree with TRBD1. The CDR3 has 16 amino acids. Germline trimming cut 1 base from V and 2 bases from J; bases unmatched to any gene: 6. Germline V gives CDR1 MGHDK, CDR2 SYGVNS. In DNA form, the CDR3 reads TGTGCCAGCAGTGAATTGAGCAGGGGGCAACAAGAGACCCAGTACTTC. Translated, it gives CASSELSRGQQETQYF.

The V and J genes are TRBV11-2 and TRBJ2-4; D not resolved. The CDR3 runs to 14 residues. The germline V gene has CDR1 SGHAT and CDR2 FQNNGV. The germline V and J ends were trimmed by 1 base and 5 bases, with 9 bases remaining between them. The chain's CDR3 is CASSLGVGENIQYF. The CDR3 DNA follows: TGTGCCAGCAGCTTAGGTGTTGGCGAAAACATTCAGTACTTC.

The chain couples TRBV6-1 to TRBJ2-5, with 8 nucleotides matching TRBD1. This CDR3 has 15 amino acids. V shed 5 bases and J 1 base; nucleotides not matched to a gene: 6. The germline CDR1 and CDR2 sequences are MNHNS and SASEGT. In nucleotides, the CDR3 is TGTGCCAGCAGTCAATACAGGGGGGCCCAAGAGACCCAGTACTTC. Protein sequence: CASSQYRGAQETQYF.

This clonotype was detected a few times. In nucleotides, the CDR3 is TGTGCCAGCAGTCGCCGGACAGGGCGCCGAACCTACGAGCAGTACTTC. The encoded protein is CASSRRTGRRTYEQYF. The chain employs TRBV6-1 and TRBJ2-7; 8 positions match TRBD1. From germline, CDR1 is MNHNS and CDR2 SASEGT. This CDR3 contains 16 residues. Trimming removed 5 bases from V and 2 bases from J; junction bases left unmatched: 11.

This clonotype was found many times. V usage is TRBV12-3 or TRBV12-4 and J usage is TRBJ2-7, with 10 bases that match TRBD2. The CDR3 runs to 15 residues. V shed 5 bases, J shed 5 bases, and the junction held 9 bases outside the gene matches. The CDR3 DNA is TGTGCCAGCAGTCCGGGGGGACTAGCGACCGACGAGCAGTACTTC. Encoded protein: CASSPGGLATDEQYF.

This clonotype was recorded a few times. The rearrangement joins TRBV20-1 to TRBJ2-5; TRBD2 might be the D (5 bases). The CDR3 is 14 residues long. V shed 6 bases and J shed 4 bases, with 18 bases lying between them. Germline CDR1 is DFQATT and CDR2 is SNEGSKA (reference sequence). The CDR3 protein is CSAIRAERAETQYF. The CDR3 bases are TGCAGTGCCATCCGAGCGGAAAGGGCAGAGACCCAGTACTTC.

The CDR3 sequence is CASSLVRGSGQETQYF. CDR3 bases: TGTGCCAGCAGCTTAGTCAGGGGGTCGGGTCAAGAGACCCAGTACTTC. This chain uses TRBV7-9 with TRBJ2-5, with 7 bases lining up with TRBD1. In germline, CDR1 is SEHNR, CDR2 FQNEAQ (reference sequence). The ends lost 1 base at V and 2 bases at J; junction bases unmatched: 7. This CDR3 has 16 amino acids.